Each of the 6 T cell receptor beta chains below was sequenced from the same sample in a study of shared clonotypes between healthy human individuals. Data came from immunoSEQ multiplex PCR; TCRdb stores just in-frame clones and leaves some out. The sample lists about a million clones, roughly 80% occurring once. What was sequenced was memory CD4+ T cells from PBMCs. Subset in this sample: CD45RA-negative fraction. These receptors originate from a man aged 18 to 29 in good health. Some clones in this sample may be carry-over from other donors' samples.

This clone was observed a handful of times. The chain carries TRBV11-2 and TRBJ1-3; a possible D gene is TRBD1 (6 bases). Between the trimmed V and J ends, which lost 0 bases and 0 bases, there was a span of 21 bases. The V gene's germline CDR1 is SGHAT and CDR2 FQNNGV. CDR3 length: 20 residues. This CDR3 reads CASSLDMQGTYSFSGNTIYF. In DNA, the CDR3 is TGTGCCAGCAGCTTAGATATGCAGGGGACATACTCGTTCTCTGGAAACACCATATATTTT.

V usage is TRBV7-9 and J usage is TRBJ2-7; D call uncertain. Germline V CDR1 and CDR2: SEHNR, FQNEAQ (reference sequence). The CDR3 has 12 amino acids. The V end lost 5 bases, the J end lost 9 bases, and 14 bases lay between the germline ends. Here the CDR3 reads CASSLAVSVQYF. DNA of the CDR3: TGTGCCAGCAGCCTCGCGGTTTCGGTGCAGTACTTC. Drawing the rest from reference TRBV7-9 and TRBJ2-7, the complete variable domain is DTGVSQNPRHKITKRGQNVTFRCDPISEHNRLYWYRQTLGQGPEFLTYFQNEAQLEKSRLLSDRFSAERPKGSFSTLEIQRTEQGDSAMYLCASSLAVSVQYFGPGTRLTVT.

The chain couples TRBV7-3 to TRBJ2-7; D not resolved. V was shortened by 0 bases and J by 9 bases, with 21 bases between the two germline ends. Germline values: CDR1 SGHTA, CDR2 FQGTGA. This CDR3 is 16 amino acids long. CDR3: CASSLTPNSDIRAQYF. The DNA of the CDR3 is TGTGCCAGCAGCTTAACCCCGAACAGTGATATACGAGCGCAGTACTTC.

The rearrangement uses TRBV4-1 and TRBJ2-1; 13 bases align to TRBD2. The CDR3 covers 15 residues. The germline V gene has CDR1 MGHRA and CDR2 YSYEKL. With V trimmed by 4 bases and J by 5 bases, 2 bases remained unmatched. CDR3 residues: CASSRGTSGNNEQFF. Written as DNA, the CDR3 is TGCGCCAGCAGCCGCGGGACTAGCGGGAACAATGAGCAGTTCTTC.

Details on this clone: This same CDR3 is encoded by further DNA sequences in the sample. V gene TRBV7-8 combines with J gene TRBJ1-1, with 7 bases identical to TRBD1. Germline lookup yields CDR1 SGHVS and CDR2 FQNEAQ. V lost 4 bases, J lost 2 bases, and 4 bases stayed unmatched. The CDR3 consists of 14 residues. The CDR3 DNA reads as TGTGCCAGCAGCTCCCGGACAGGAAACACTGAAGCTTTCTTT. The encoded protein is CASSSRTGNTEAFF.

V usage is TRBV15 and J usage is TRBJ1-5, with D uncertain. V lost 0 bases to trimming and J lost 6 bases, with 6 bases between them. Germline CDR1 reads LNHNV; CDR2 reads YYDKDF (reference sequence). The CDR3 spans 13 residues. In DNA form, the CDR3 reads TGTGCCACCAGCAGAGACGCCAGTCAGCCCCAGCATTTT. This codes for CATSRDASQPQHF.